These 26 T cell receptor beta chains were all obtained from the same sample, sequenced in a study of shared clonotypes between healthy human individuals. The naive CD8 population came from CD45RO-negative cells selected for CCR7, without terminally differentiated effector memory CD45RA+ cells. Profiling relied on immunoSEQ multiplex PCR, and the TCRdb table lists in-frame clones only, not all of them. The sample has about 2.1 million clones, about 92% seen once; the top ten hold under 2%. Sequencing was done on a sample of naive CD8+ T cells from PBMCs. Receptors originate from a man between 18 and 35 years old in good health. Some clones in this sample may be carry-over from other donors' samples.

The chain joins TRBV6-8 to TRBJ1-1; 8 bases fit TRBD1. This CDR3 region has 12 residues. V lost 9 bases and J lost 5; bases outside the gene matches: 5. The germline gives CDR1 MNHGY, CDR2 SAAAGT. The CDR3 region has the DNA TGTGCCAGATCGACAGGGGTGACTGAAGCTTTCTTT. Protein product: CARSTGVTEAFF.

In the case of this clone: Other DNA sequences in this sample translate to the same CDR3. This chain joins TRBV6-5 and TRBJ2-7; D is uncertain. V lost 2 bases and J 3 bases, leaving 8 bases between the germline ends. The CDR3 covers 13 residues. CDR1 and CDR2 (germline): MNHEY, SVGAGI. The DNA of the CDR3 is TGTGCCAGCAGTTACACCGGCGGCTACGAGCAGTACTTC. It codes for CASSYTGGYEQYF.

The chain combines TRBV9 with TRBJ1-1; 11 positions match TRBD1. This CDR3 region has 15 residues. V was clipped by 4 bases and J by 4 bases; unmatched bases: 6. The germline CDR1 and CDR2 sequences are SGDLS and YYNGEE. The CDR3 spells CASSPPGQGVTEAFF. The CDR3 DNA follows: TGTGCCAGCAGCCCCCCGGGACAGGGGGTCACTGAAGCTTTCTTT. Combining the CDR3 with reference TRBV9 and TRBJ1-1 gives the whole variable domain DSGVTQTPKHLITATGQRVTLRCSPRSGDLSVYWYQQSLDQGLQFLIQYYNGEERAKGNILERFSAQQFPDLHSELNLSSLELGDSALYFCASSPPGQGVTEAFFGQGTRLTVV.

The chain joins TRBV5-6 to TRBJ2-7; D is perhaps TRBD2 (6 bases). The CDR3 contains 15 residues. The V end was cut by 4 bases, the J end by 1 base, with 15 bases between. The V gene's germline CDR1 is SGHDT and CDR2 YYEEEE. This CDR3 reads CASSDLGGRSYEQYF. In nucleotides, the CDR3 is TGTGCCAGCAGCGACCTCGGGGGTCGATCCTACGAGCAGTACTTC.

This clone was seen a single time. The rearrangement uses TRBV7-3 and TRBJ2-1, with a tentative D call TRBD2 (6 bases). The CDR3 runs 17 residues. With 2 bases removed from V and 8 bases from J, the gap between germline ends came to 22 bases. Per the germline V gene, CDR1 is SGHTA and CDR2 is FQGTGA. As DNA, the CDR3 is TGTGCCAGCAGCTTATACGGCGGGACGAGCGGTGGCTATGAGCAGTTCTTC. Translated: CASSLYGGTSGGYEQFF.

The chain combines TRBV10-2 with TRBJ2-7; TRBD2 matches at 7 bases. Germline values: CDR1 WSHSY, CDR2 SAAADI. CDR3 length equals 14 residues. With V trimmed by 2 bases and J by 6 bases, 7 bases remained unmatched. The CDR3 loop reads CASSESERGGEQYF. The DNA for the CDR3 is TGCGCCAGCAGTGAGAGCGAGCGGGGCGGCGAGCAGTACTTC.

V gene TRBV7-9 combines with J gene TRBJ2-5, with no clear D. Trimming removed 1 base at V and 5 bases at J, with 11 bases between. Germline V lookup: CDR1 SEHNR, CDR2 FQNEAQ (reference sequence). There are 14 residues in the CDR3. The CDR3: CASSLVGQVETQYF. The CDR3 bases are TGTGCCAGCAGCTTAGTTGGTCAGGTGGAGACCCAGTACTTC.

The chain has TRBV27 and TRBJ2-7; 10 bases agree with TRBD1. The CDR3 extends over 15 amino acids. The V gene end was trimmed by 4 bases and the J gene end by 3 bases; junction bases not matched to a gene: 6. Germline V CDR1 and CDR2: MNHEY, SMNVEV (reference sequence). The DNA for the CDR3 is TGTGCCAGCAGTTCAAGAGACAGGGGGCACTACGAGCAGTACTTC. Translating gives CASSSRDRGHYEQYF.

The CDR3 sequence: CASSLLGGLRQPQHF. In nucleotides, the CDR3 is TGTGCCAGCAGTTTATTGGGTGGGTTAAGGCAGCCCCAGCATTTT. The chain combines TRBV28 with TRBJ1-5; the D is unclear. V shed 1 base and J shed 7 bases, with 14 bases lying between them. This CDR3 region has 15 residues. Germline assignment: CDR1 MDHEN and CDR2 SYDVKM.

The chain couples TRBV5-8 to TRBJ1-5, with 7 nucleotides matching TRBD1. Losses at the gene ends were 4 bases for V and 6 bases for J; bases not matched to a gene: 10. CDR3 size: 15 residues. The germline V gene encodes CDR1 SGHTS and CDR2 YDEGEE. CDR3 region: CASSGVAGGGQPQHF. CDR3 nucleotide sequence: TGTGCCAGCAGCGGGGTGGCAGGGGGAGGTCAGCCCCAGCATTTT.

The chain combines TRBV7-7 with TRBJ2-5; 10 bases map to TRBD2. The germline CDR1 and CDR2 sequences are SSHAT and FNYEAQ (reference sequence). With 1 base clipped from V and 2 bases from J, the junction kept 7 bases outside the gene matches. This CDR3 is built from 17 residues. CDR3 sequence (DNA): TGTGCCAGCAGCTTAGGACGTAGCGGGAGGACTCAAGAGACCCAGTACTTC. Translated: CASSLGRSGRTQETQYF.

This sequence joins TRBV27 and TRBJ2-7, with 10 positions matching TRBD2. V was clipped by 4 bases and J by 5 bases; unmatched bases: 14. The CDR3 length is 17 residues. CDR1 is MNHEY, CDR2 SMNVEV, per germline (reference sequence). CDR3 residues: CASSSPWGAGGGNEQYF. The CDR3 nucleotides are TGTGCCAGCAGTTCCCCGTGGGGAGCGGGAGGGGGAAACGAGCAGTACTTC.

The V call is TRBV7-9, the J call TRBJ1-1, with 10 bases aligning to TRBD1. Germline assignment: CDR1 SEHNR and CDR2 FQNEAQ (reference sequence). J lost 12 bases, V lost 5 bases, and 15 bases had no gene match. The CDR3 is 15 residues long. The CDR3 spells CASSPKTYRDRGTFF. The CDR3 region has the DNA TGTGCCAGCAGCCCAAAGACCTACCGGGACAGGGGAACTTTCTTT. Based on the CDR3 plus reference TRBV7-9 and TRBJ1-1, the full variable domain is DTGVSQNPRHKITKRGQNVTFRCDPISEHNRLYWYRQTLGQGPEFLTYFQNEAQLEKSRLLSDRFSAERPKGSFSTLEIQRTEQGDSAMYLCASSPKTYRDRGTFFGQGTRLTVV.

The chain combines TRBV27 with TRBJ2-7; 9 positions agree with TRBD1. The CDR3 is 14 residues long. CDR1 and CDR2 (germline): MNHEY, SMNVEV (reference sequence). V was pared by 1 base and J by 6 bases, with 4 bases of the junction left unmatched. The CDR3 region is CASSLFGTGSEQYF. CDR3 nucleotide sequence: TGTGCCAGCAGTTTATTCGGGACAGGGAGCGAGCAGTACTTC.

This clone has just one count. The rearrangement uses TRBV7-9 and TRBJ2-5; 8 bases fit TRBD1. After removal of 5 bases from V and 5 bases from J, the junction contained 13 bases not matched to a gene. CDR3 length equals 16 residues. Germline V CDR1 and CDR2: SEHNR, FQNEAQ (reference sequence). This chain's CDR3 is CASSPSPAGGAETQYF. The CDR3 DNA follows: TGTGCCAGCAGCCCCTCGCCGGCAGGGGGCGCCGAGACCCAGTACTTC. The full variable domain, in which reference TRBV7-9 and TRBJ2-5 provide the parts outside the CDR3, is DTGVSQNPRHKITKRGQNVTFRCDPISEHNRLYWYRQTLGQGPEFLTYFQNEAQLEKSRLLSDRFSAERPKGSFSTLEIQRTEQGDSAMYLCASSPSPAGGAETQYFGPGTRLLVL.

This chain links TRBV27 with TRBJ2-1; 12 nucleotides align to TRBD2. V was pared by 4 bases and J by 8 bases, with 12 bases of the junction left unmatched. The CDR3 extends over 17 amino acids. Germline CDR1 reads MNHEY; CDR2 reads SMNVEV (reference sequence). CDR3 loop: CASSSRLAGAVYDEQFF. In nucleotides, the CDR3 is TGTGCCAGCAGTTCCCGACTAGCGGGAGCTGTATACGATGAGCAGTTCTTC.

This chain links TRBV2 with TRBJ2-7; D is perhaps TRBD1 or TRBD2 (5 bases each). The germline V and J ends were trimmed by 4 bases and 5 bases, with 9 bases remaining between them. From germline, CDR1 is SNHLY and CDR2 FYNNEI. The CDR3 runs 12 residues. The CDR3 nucleotides read TGTGCCAGCAGTGGGGACGGGAACGAGCAGTACTTC. It encodes CASSGDGNEQYF.

Written as DNA, the CDR3 is TGTGCCAGCAGCTTTGGGCCGAACACTGAAGCTTTCTTT. Amino acids: CASSFGPNTEAFF. V is TRBV5-4 and J is TRBJ1-1, with D unclear. CDR1 SGHNT and CDR2 YYREEE come from the germline V gene (reference sequence). CDR3 length: 13 residues. Trimming took 2 bases from V and 1 from J, leaving 6 bases between them.

The rearrangement links TRBV11-2 to TRBJ2-5; D not certain. Between the trimmed V and J ends, which lost 2 bases and 3 bases, there was a span of 10 bases. The germline gives CDR1 SGHAT, CDR2 FQNNGV. There are 14 residues in the CDR3. The CDR3 spells CASSLFGREETQYF. DNA of the CDR3: TGTGCCAGCAGCTTATTTGGCCGGGAAGAGACCCAGTACTTC.

This rearrangement joins TRBV7-9 to TRBJ2-1; 8 bases fit TRBD2. Trimming took 4 bases from V and 7 from J; bases not matched to a gene: 6. CDR3 length equals 14 residues. Germline V gene data show CDR1 as SEHNR and CDR2 as FQNEAQ (reference sequence). The CDR3 reads CASSSWTSQNEQFF. As DNA, the CDR3 is TGTGCCAGCAGCTCCTGGACTAGCCAGAATGAGCAGTTCTTC.

Of note for this clone: Other DNA sequences of this sample code for an identical CDR3. This chain links TRBV27 with TRBJ2-1; D uncertain. CDR1 is MNHEY, CDR2 SMNVEV, per germline (reference sequence). The CDR3 is 13 residues long. V shed 5 bases and J shed 4 bases, with 9 bases lying between them. In DNA, the CDR3 is TGTGCCAGCAGTCTAAGCTCGTACAATGAGCAGTTCTTC. As protein: CASSLSSYNEQFF.

This sequence joins TRBV11-1 and TRBJ2-1, with TRBD1 matching 7 bases. The junction had 5 bases not matched to a gene; V was cut back by 5 bases and J by 1 base. The CDR3 length is 15 residues. Germline-derived CDR1 and CDR2 are SGHAT and FQDESV (reference sequence). The CDR3 is CASSPGQASYNEQFF. CDR3 DNA: TGTGCCAGCAGCCCAGGACAGGCGTCCTACAATGAGCAGTTCTTC.

The chain combines TRBV13 with TRBJ2-3, with 9 bases fitting TRBD2. The germline gives CDR1 PRHDT, CDR2 FYEKMQ (reference sequence). V dropped 4 bases and J dropped 2; count of bases not matched to a gene: 7. The CDR3 runs 16 residues. The CDR3 reads CASSSLAGYLTDTQYF. The CDR3 coding sequence is TGTGCCAGCAGCTCCCTAGCGGGATATCTCACAGATACGCAGTATTTT.

This clone was detected only once. This chain uses TRBV7-8 with TRBJ2-2; 10 bases line up with TRBD2. Germline V lookup: CDR1 SGHVS, CDR2 FQNEAQ. The CDR3 sequence is 17 residues long. V lost 4 bases to trimming and J lost 0 bases; unmatched junction nucleotides: 5. The CDR3 here is CASSSPSGRANTGELFF. CDR3 sequence (DNA): TGTGCCAGCAGCTCGCCCAGCGGGAGGGCGAACACCGGGGAGCTGTTTTTT.

This clone was observed a single time. V gene TRBV6-5 combines with J gene TRBJ1-2; maybe TRBD1 (5 bases). The CDR3 totals 14 residues. In germline, CDR1 is MNHEY, CDR2 SVGAGI. Trimming stripped 0 bases from V and 5 bases from J, with 10 bases between. The CDR3 DNA reads as TGTGCCAGCAGTTACTCGATGGAGGGGTATGGCTACACCTTC. Translation: CASSYSMEGYGYTF.

The chain has TRBV11-3 and TRBJ2-1, with D uncertain. Germline CDR1 is SGHNT and CDR2 is YENEEA. The CDR3 extends over 12 amino acids. The V end was cut by 5 bases, the J end by 10 bases, with 12 bases between. CDR3 protein: CASSPRTGEQFF. The CDR3 DNA reads TGTGCCAGCAGCCCTCGGACCGGGGAGCAGTTCTTC.